This TCR beta chain was observed in a study of cytomegalovirus exposure and HLA in healthy donors. Germline lookup yields CDR1 SGHTA and CDR2 FQGNSA. The V end lost 5 bases, the J end lost 6 bases, and 20 bases lay between the germline ends. The CDR3 covers 16 residues. The PCR was carried out with 60 Vbeta primers and 13 Jbeta primers. The repertoire was sequenced with immunoSEQ multiplex PCR; TCRdb's copy has only in-frame clones and lacks some. Of under 200,000 clones in the sample, roughly four fifths are singletons; the top ten hold approximately 8%. The chain has TRBV7-2 and TRBJ1-5, with no clear D. The receptor was derived from a male donor in good health and CMV-seropositive. Sequenced: PBMCs. CDR3 bases: TGTGCCAGCAGCCCAAGCCTCACGAAAGGAGGTCAGCCCCAGCATTTT. Its protein product is CASSPSLTKGGQPQHF.